The 19 T cell receptor beta chains in this list originate from one sample, sequenced in a study of blood T cell repertoires in COVID-19. Clones were read by immunoSEQ multiplex PCR, and TCRdb kept only the in-frame ones, dropping some. Here the sample spans a few hundred thousand clones, approximately 82% being singletons. The sequenced material came from PBMCs or T cells enriched from blood (not recorded which). These receptors came from a man aged 35-49 years who had recovered from COVID-19.

This clone was seen once. This chain joins TRBV18 and TRBJ1-4, with 12 bases aligning to TRBD1. The CDR3 is 14 amino acids. Germline V CDR1 and CDR2: KGHSH, LQKENI. Germline trimming cut 3 bases from V and 8 bases from J; bases unmatched to any gene: 1. The DNA for the CDR3 is TGTGCCAGCTCACCGGGACAGGGGGCCGAAAAACTGTTTTTT. It translates to CASSPGQGAEKLFF.

This clone was detected only a few times. V is TRBV4-2 and J is TRBJ2-7; TRBD2 might be the D (5 bases). V shed 1 base and J shed 2 bases, with 9 bases lying between them. Germline-derived CDR1 and CDR2 are LGHNA and YNFKEQ. The CDR3 totals 14 residues. Written as DNA, the CDR3 is TGTGCCAGCAGCCAAGGGACTTATACCTACGAGCAGTACTTC. Translated, it gives CASSQGTYTYEQYF.

This chain joins TRBV4-2 and TRBJ2-1; 9 nucleotides line up with TRBD1. CDR3 length: 17 residues. After removal of 4 bases from V and 4 bases from J, the junction contained 11 bases not matched to a gene. Per germline, CDR1 LGHNA and CDR2 YNFKEQ. The CDR3: CASSPLNLGQGYNEQFF. CDR3 coding DNA: TGTGCCAGCAGCCCCCTCAACCTGGGACAGGGTTACAATGAGCAGTTCTTC.

The chain's CDR3 is CASSSPGQAPMDTIYF. Written as DNA, the CDR3 is TGTGCCAGCAGCTCACCGGGACAGGCCCCGATGGACACCATATATTTT. V gene TRBV7-9 combines with J gene TRBJ1-3; 8 positions agree with TRBD1. There are 16 residues in the CDR3. V trimming: 4 bases; J trimming: 8 bases; junction bases outside the gene matches: 13. Germline V lookup: CDR1 SEHNR, CDR2 FQNEAQ (reference sequence).

This chain connects TRBV28 to TRBJ2-5; possible D gene TRBD2, 6 bases. V was shortened by 0 bases and J by 5 bases, with 13 bases between the two germline ends. The germline V gene has CDR1 MDHEN and CDR2 SYDVKM. The CDR3 is 15 amino acids. CDR3 nucleotide sequence: TGTGCCAGCAGTTTATGGTCGGGGGTCTACGAGACCCAGTACTTC. Translation: CASSLWSGVYETQYF.

The chain links TRBV5-4 to TRBJ1-6, with a possible D match to TRBD1 (6 bases). The CDR3 covers 13 residues. CDR1 is SGHNT and CDR2 is YYREEE in the germline V gene (reference sequence). Trimming stripped 3 bases from V and 7 bases from J, with 8 bases between. CDR3 DNA sequence: TGTGCCAGCAGCTCGGGACAAAATTCACCCCTCCACTTT. This translates into CASSSGQNSPLHF.

This sequence joins TRBV18 and TRBJ2-7; tentatively, D is TRBD2 (6 bases). CDR1 and CDR2 from the germline V gene are KGHSH and LQKENI. The ends were cut back, 3 bases at V and 2 bases at J, with 14 bases in the middle. This CDR3 has 15 residues. The CDR3 nucleotides read TGTGCCAGCTCACCTTCCCGGGAGACCCCCTACGAGCAGTACTTC. Its translation is CASSPSRETPYEQYF.

The chain has TRBV6-5 and TRBJ2-5; tentatively, D is TRBD1 (5 bases). This CDR3 region has 14 residues. V lost 6 bases and J 1 base, leaving 12 bases between the germline ends. From germline, CDR1 is MNHEY and CDR2 SVGAGI. CDR3 in DNA: TGTGCCAGCAGCCGCACAGGCTTCCAAGAGACCCAGTACTTC. As protein: CASSRTGFQETQYF.

The V gene is TRBV19, the J gene TRBJ2-6; tentatively, D is TRBD1 (5 bases). Germline CDR1 LNHDA, CDR2 SQIVND (reference sequence). The CDR3 extends over 18 amino acids. The germline V and J ends were trimmed by 5 bases and 2 bases, with 19 bases remaining between them. The CDR3 sequence: CASSPGPSAPPGANVLTF. CDR3 nucleotides: TGTGCCAGTAGTCCAGGGCCGTCTGCCCCCCCTGGGGCCAACGTCCTGACTTTC.

The rearrangement links TRBV28 to TRBJ2-2, with 7 bases lining up with TRBD1. This CDR3 contains 13 residues. Germline lookup yields CDR1 MDHEN and CDR2 SYDVKM. V dropped 10 bases and J dropped 0; count of bases not matched to a gene: 2. The CDR3, as DNA: TGTGCCACGGGACAGACGAACACCGGGGAGCTGTTTTTT. This encodes CATGQTNTGELFF. The full variable domain, with the rest looked up from reference TRBV28 and TRBJ2-2, is DVKVTQSSRYLVKRTGEKVFLECVQDMDHENMFWYRQDPGLGLRLIYFSYDVKMKEKGDIPEGYSVSREKKERFSLILESASTNQTSMYLCATGQTNTGELFFGEGSRLTVL.

This clone showed up just once. This rearrangement joins TRBV19 to TRBJ1-4; 12 nucleotides align to TRBD1. V was clipped by 5 bases and J by 0 bases; unmatched bases: 4. The length of the CDR3 is 17 residues. Germline assignment: CDR1 LNHDA and CDR2 SQIVND (reference sequence). As DNA, the CDR3 is TGTGCCAGTAGTTCCGGGACAGGGGGCGCAACTAATGAAAAACTGTTTTTT. This translates into CASSSGTGGATNEKLFF.

This sequence joins TRBV28 and TRBJ1-2, with D perhaps TRBD1 (6 bases). Trimming left V 7 bases short and J 4 bases short, with 13 bases between. Germline V gene sequence: CDR1 MDHEN, CDR2 SYDVKM. This CDR3 has 13 amino acids. CDR3 bases: TGTGCCAGCATTATGGGGGCCGGCTATGGCTACACCTTC. Residues: CASIMGAGYGYTF.

This chain connects TRBV28 to TRBJ1-3, with a possible D match to TRBD1 (5 bases). Germline V lookup: CDR1 MDHEN, CDR2 SYDVKM. This CDR3 comprises 15 residues. The ends were cut back, 5 bases at V and 2 bases at J, with 13 bases in the middle. CDR3 protein: CASSPPTATGNTIYF. The CDR3 DNA reads as TGTGCCAGCAGTCCCCCGACAGCGACTGGAAACACCATATATTTT.

V usage is TRBV6-5 and J usage is TRBJ1-5; perhaps TRBD1 as D (6 bases). Trimming removed 6 bases from V and 6 bases from J, with 12 bases in between. The CDR3 is 13 amino acids. CDR1 is MNHEY and CDR2 is SVGAGI in the germline V gene. CDR3 sequence reads: CASRSDRSQPQHF. In DNA, the CDR3 is TGTGCCAGCAGATCGGACAGAAGTCAGCCCCAGCATTTT.

The chain links TRBV18 to TRBJ1-1; TRBD1 matches 8 bases. Trimming at V came to 4 bases and at J to 3 bases, leaving 10 bases not matched to a gene. The CDR3 runs 16 residues. The germline V gene has CDR1 KGHSH and CDR2 LQKENI. DNA of the CDR3: TGTGCCAGCTCACGGGCCCCAGGGGGCTTAGACACTGAAGCTTTCTTT. Its protein is CASSRAPGGLDTEAFF.

The chain recombines TRBV6-5 with TRBJ1-6, with a possible D match to TRBD1 (5 bases). Germline V gene lookup returns CDR1 MNHEY and CDR2 SVGAGI. This CDR3 region has 14 residues. Trimming removed 5 bases from V and 7 bases from J, with 12 bases in between. In DNA, the CDR3 is TGTGCCAGCAGTAGACAGTCTGGGAATTCACCCCTCCACTTT. Translation gives CASSRQSGNSPLHF.

The rearrangement joins TRBV7-9 to TRBJ1-5; D unclear. The length of the CDR3 is 14 residues. Looked up from germline, CDR1 is SEHNR and CDR2 is FQNEAQ (reference sequence). V dropped 5 bases and J dropped 3 bases, with 11 bases sitting between them. For the CDR3, the DNA is TGTGCCAGCAGCCAAGAGGGAGCCAATCAGCCCCAGCATTTT. Protein sequence: CASSQEGANQPQHF.

The chain recombines TRBV9 with TRBJ1-2; D possibly corresponds to TRBD1 (6 bases). The V and J ends lost 4 bases and 5 bases respectively, with 15 bases between them. Germline V gene sequence: CDR1 SGDLS, CDR2 YYNGEE. The CDR3 is 14 residues long. Here the CDR3 DNA reads TGTGCCAGCAGCCAACAGGGTGAGAGGTATGGCTACACCTTC. Its translation is CASSQQGERYGYTF. Supplemented by reference TRBV9 and TRBJ1-2, the full variable domain reads DSGVTQTPKHLITATGQRVTLRCSPRSGDLSVYWYQQSLDQGLQFLIQYYNGEERAKGNILERFSAQQFPDLHSELNLSSLELGDSALYFCASSQQGERYGYTFGSGTRLTVV.

The chain employs TRBV5-1 and TRBJ2-3; 9 nucleotides align to TRBD2. The CDR3 length is 16 residues. Germline assignment: CDR1 SGHRS and CDR2 YFSETQ. The J segment lost 0 bases and the V segment lost 3 bases, leaving 5 bases of the junction unmatched. The CDR3 protein is CASSYLAGSSTDTQYF. The CDR3 region has the DNA TGCGCCAGCAGCTACCTAGCGGGGTCTAGCACAGATACGCAGTATTTT.